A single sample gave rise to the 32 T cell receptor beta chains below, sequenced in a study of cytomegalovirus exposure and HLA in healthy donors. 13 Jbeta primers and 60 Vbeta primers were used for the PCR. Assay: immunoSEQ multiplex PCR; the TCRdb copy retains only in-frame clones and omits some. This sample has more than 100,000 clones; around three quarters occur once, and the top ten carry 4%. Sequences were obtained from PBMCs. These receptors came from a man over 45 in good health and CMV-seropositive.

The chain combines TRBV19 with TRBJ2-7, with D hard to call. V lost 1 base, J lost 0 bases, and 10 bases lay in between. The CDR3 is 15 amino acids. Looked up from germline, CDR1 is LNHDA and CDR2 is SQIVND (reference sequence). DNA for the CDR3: TGTGCCAGTAGTATAGCCACTGAGTACTCCTACGAGCAGTACTTC. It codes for CASSIATEYSYEQYF. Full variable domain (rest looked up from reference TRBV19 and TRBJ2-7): DGGITQSPKYLFRKEGQNVTLSCEQNLNHDAMYWYRQDPGQGLRLIYYSQIVNDFQKGDIAEGYSVSREKKESFPLTVTSAQKNPTAFYLCASSIATEYSYEQYFGPGTRLTVT.

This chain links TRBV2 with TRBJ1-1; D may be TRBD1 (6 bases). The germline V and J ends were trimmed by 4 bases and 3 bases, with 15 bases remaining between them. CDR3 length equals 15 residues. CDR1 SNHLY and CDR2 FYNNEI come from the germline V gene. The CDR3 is CASSVGTLWDTEAFF. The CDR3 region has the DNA TGTGCCAGCAGTGTGGGGACACTTTGGGACACTGAAGCTTTCTTT. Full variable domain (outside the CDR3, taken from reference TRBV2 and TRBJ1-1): EPEVTQTPSHQVTQMGQEVILRCVPISNHLYFYWYRQILGQKVEFLVSFYNNEISEKSEIFDDQFSVERPDGSNFTLKIRSTKLEDSAMYFCASSVGTLWDTEAFFGQGTRLTVV.

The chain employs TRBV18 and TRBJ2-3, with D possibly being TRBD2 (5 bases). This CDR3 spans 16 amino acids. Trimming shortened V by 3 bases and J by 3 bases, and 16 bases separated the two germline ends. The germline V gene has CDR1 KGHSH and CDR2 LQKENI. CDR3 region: CASSPAMRAPTDTQYF. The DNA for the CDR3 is TGTGCCAGCTCACCCGCTATGAGGGCGCCAACAGATACGCAGTATTTT.

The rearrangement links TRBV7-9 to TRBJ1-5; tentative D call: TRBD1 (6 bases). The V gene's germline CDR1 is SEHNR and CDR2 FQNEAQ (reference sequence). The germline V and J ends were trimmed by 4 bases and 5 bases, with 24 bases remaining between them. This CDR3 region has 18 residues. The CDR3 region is CASSSSSSVTGPYQPQHF. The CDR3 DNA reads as TGTGCCAGCAGCTCCTCCTCTTCCGTGACAGGCCCTTATCAGCCCCAGCATTTT.

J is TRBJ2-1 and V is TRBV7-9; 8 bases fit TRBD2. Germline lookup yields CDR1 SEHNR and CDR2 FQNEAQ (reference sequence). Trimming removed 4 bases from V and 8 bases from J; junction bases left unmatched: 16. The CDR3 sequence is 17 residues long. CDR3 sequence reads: CASSSYTSAGGGDEQFF. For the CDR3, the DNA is TGTGCCAGCAGCTCGTACACTAGCGCGGGAGGTGGGGATGAGCAGTTCTTC.

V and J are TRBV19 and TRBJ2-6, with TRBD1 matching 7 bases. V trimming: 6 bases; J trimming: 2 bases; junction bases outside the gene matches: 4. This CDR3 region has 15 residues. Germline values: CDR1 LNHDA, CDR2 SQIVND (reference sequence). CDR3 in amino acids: CASRHDRAGANVLTF. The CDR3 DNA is TGTGCCAGTAGGCACGACAGGGCTGGGGCCAACGTCCTGACTTTC.

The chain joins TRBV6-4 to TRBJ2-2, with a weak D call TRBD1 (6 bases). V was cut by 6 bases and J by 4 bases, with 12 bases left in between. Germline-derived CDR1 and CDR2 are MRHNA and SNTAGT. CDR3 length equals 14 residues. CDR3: CASSETGFTGELFF. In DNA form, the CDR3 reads TGTGCCAGCAGCGAAACAGGGTTCACCGGGGAGCTGTTTTTT.

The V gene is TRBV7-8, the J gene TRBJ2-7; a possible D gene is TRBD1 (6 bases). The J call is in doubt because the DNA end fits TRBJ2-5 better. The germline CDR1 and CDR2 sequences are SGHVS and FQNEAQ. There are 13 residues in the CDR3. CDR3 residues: CASSSGQIETQYF. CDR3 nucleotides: TGTGCCAGCAGCTCCGGACAGATAGAGACCCAGTACTTC.

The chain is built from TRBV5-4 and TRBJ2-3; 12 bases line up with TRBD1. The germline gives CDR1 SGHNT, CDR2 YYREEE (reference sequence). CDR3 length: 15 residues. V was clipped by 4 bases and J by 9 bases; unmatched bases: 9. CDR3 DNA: TGTGCCAGCAGCCTCGAGGGGGACAGGGGGCGAACGCAGTATTTT. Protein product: CASSLEGDRGRTQYF.

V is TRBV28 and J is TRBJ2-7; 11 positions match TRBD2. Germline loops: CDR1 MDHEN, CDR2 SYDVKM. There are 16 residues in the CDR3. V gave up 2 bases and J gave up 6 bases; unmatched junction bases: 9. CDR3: CASSLTSGSGFGEQYF. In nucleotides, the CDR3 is TGTGCCAGCAGTTTAACTAGCGGGAGCGGCTTCGGCGAGCAGTACTTC. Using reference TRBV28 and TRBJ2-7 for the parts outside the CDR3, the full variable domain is DVKVTQSSRYLVKRTGEKVFLECVQDMDHENMFWYRQDPGLGLRLIYFSYDVKMKEKGDIPEGYSVSREKKERFSLILESASTNQTSMYLCASSLTSGSGFGEQYFGPGTRLTVT.

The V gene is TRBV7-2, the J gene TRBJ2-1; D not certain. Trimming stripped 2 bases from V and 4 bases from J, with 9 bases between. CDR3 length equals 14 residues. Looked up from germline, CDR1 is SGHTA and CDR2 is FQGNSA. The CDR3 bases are TGTGCCAGCAGCTTAAACGGAGTATACAATGAGCAGTTCTTC. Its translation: CASSLNGVYNEQFF.

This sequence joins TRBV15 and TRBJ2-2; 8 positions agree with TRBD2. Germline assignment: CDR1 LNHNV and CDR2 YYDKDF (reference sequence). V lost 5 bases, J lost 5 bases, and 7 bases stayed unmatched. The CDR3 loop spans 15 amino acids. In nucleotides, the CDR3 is TGTGCCACCAGCGAAGCGGGAGTGGCTACCGGGGAGCTGTTTTTT. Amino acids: CATSEAGVATGELFF.

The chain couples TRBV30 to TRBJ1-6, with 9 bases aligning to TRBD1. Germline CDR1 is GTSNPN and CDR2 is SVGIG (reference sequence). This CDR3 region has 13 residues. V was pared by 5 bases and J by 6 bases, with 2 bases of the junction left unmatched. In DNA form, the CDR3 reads TGTGCCTGGGCGGGACAGGGTAATTCACCCCTCCACTTT. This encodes CAWAGQGNSPLHF.

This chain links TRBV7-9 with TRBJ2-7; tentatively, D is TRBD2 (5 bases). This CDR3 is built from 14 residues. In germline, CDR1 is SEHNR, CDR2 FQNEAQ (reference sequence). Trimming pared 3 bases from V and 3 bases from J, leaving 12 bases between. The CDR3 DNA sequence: TGTGCCAGCAGCTTTCAGGAGGACGGCTACGAGCAGTACTTC. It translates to CASSFQEDGYEQYF.

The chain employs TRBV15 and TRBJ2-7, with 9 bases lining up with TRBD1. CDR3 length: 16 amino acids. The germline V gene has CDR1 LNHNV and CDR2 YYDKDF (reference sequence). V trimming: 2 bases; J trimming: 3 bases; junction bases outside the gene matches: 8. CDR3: CATSRFTRDRDYEQYF. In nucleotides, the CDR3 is TGTGCCACCAGCAGATTTACCCGGGACAGGGACTACGAGCAGTACTTC.

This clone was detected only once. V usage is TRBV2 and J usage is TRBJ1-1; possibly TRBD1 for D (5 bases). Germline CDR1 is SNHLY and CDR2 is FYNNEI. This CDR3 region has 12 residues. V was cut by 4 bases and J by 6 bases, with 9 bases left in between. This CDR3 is CASSGQSAEAFF. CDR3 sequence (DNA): TGTGCCAGCAGTGGACAGAGCGCTGAAGCTTTCTTT.

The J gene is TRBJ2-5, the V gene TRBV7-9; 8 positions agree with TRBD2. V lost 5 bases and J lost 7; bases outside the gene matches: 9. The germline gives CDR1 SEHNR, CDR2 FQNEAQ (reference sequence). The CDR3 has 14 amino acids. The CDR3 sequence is CASSLAGGIRTQYF. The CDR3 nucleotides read TGTGCCAGCAGCCTCGCGGGGGGCATTAGGACCCAGTACTTC.

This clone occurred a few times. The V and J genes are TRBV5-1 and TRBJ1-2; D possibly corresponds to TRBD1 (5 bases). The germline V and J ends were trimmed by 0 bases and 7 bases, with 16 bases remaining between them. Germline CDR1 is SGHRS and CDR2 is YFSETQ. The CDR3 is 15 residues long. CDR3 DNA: TGCGCCAGCAGCTTGGTACAGGACGCTGTTGTTGGCTACACCTTC. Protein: CASSLVQDAVVGYTF.

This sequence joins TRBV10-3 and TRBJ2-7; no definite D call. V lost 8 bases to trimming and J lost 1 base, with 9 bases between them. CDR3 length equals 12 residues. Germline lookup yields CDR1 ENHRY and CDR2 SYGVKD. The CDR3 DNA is TGTGCCATCGGAGCGTCTTCCTACGAGCAGTACTTC. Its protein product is CAIGASSYEQYF.

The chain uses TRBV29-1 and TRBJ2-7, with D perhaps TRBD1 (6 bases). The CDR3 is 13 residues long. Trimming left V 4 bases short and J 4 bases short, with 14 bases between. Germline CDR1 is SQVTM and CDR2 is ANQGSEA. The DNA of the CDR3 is TGCAGCGTTGCTGGACAGAACGGATACGAGCAGTACTTC. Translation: CSVAGQNGYEQYF.

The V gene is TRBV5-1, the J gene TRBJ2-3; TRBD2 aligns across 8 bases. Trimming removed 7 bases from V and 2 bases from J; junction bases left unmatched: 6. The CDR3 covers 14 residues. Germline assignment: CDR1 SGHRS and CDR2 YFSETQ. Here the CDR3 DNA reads TGCGCCAGCGGCGAAGCGGGAGCCACAGATACGCAGTATTTT. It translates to CASGEAGATDTQYF.

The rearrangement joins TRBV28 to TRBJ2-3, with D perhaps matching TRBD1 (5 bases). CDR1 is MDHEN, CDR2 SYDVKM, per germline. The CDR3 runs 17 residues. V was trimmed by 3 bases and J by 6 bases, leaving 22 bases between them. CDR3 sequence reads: CASSFVREGAGLDTQYF. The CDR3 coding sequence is TGTGCCAGCAGTTTCGTTAGGGAAGGGGCCGGGTTGGATACGCAGTATTTT.

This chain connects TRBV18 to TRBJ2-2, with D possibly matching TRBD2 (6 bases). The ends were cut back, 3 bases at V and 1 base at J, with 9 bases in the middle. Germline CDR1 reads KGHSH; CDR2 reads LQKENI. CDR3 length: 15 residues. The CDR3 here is CASSPPSVNTGELFF. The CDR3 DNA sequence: TGTGCCAGCTCACCCCCTAGCGTGAACACCGGGGAGCTGTTTTTT.

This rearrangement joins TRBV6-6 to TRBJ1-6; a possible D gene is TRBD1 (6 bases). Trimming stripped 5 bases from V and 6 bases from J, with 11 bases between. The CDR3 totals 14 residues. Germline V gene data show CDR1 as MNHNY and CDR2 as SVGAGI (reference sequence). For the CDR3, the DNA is TGTGCCAGCAGTCCCCAGGGGCTTAATTCACCCCTCCACTTT. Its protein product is CASSPQGLNSPLHF.

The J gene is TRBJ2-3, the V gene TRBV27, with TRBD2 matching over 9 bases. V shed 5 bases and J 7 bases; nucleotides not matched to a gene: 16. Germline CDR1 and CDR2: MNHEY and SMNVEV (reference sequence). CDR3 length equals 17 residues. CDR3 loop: CASSGAGAGGPGYTQYF. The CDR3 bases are TGTGCCAGCAGTGGGGCCGGGGCGGGAGGGCCAGGCTATACGCAGTATTTT.

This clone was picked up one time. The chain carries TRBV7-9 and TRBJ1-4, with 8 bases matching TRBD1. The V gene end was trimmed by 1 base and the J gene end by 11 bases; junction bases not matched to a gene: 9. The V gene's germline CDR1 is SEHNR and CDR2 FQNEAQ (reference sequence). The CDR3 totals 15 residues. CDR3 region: CASSLVQGEKVKLFF. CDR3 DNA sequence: TGTGCCAGCAGCTTAGTACAGGGGGAGAAAGTGAAACTGTTTTTT.

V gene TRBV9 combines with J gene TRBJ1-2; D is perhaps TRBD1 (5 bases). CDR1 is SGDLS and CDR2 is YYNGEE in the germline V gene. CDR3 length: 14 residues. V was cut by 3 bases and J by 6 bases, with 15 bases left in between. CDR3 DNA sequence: TGTGCCAGCAGCGGAACGAGGGGAGGAAATGGCTACACCTTC. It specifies CASSGTRGGNGYTF.

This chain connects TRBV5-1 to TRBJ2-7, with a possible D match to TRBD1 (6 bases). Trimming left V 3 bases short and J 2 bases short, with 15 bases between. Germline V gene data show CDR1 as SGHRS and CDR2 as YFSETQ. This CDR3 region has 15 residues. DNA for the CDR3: TGCGCCAGCAGCTCCGGACAGAACGCCGCCTACGAGCAGTACTTC. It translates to CASSSGQNAAYEQYF. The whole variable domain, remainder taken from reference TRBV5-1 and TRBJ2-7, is KAGVTQTPRYLIKTRGQQVTLSCSPISGHRSVSWYQQTPGQGLQFLFEYFSETQRNKGNFPGRFSGRQFSNSRSEMNVSTLELGDSALYLCASSSGQNAAYEQYFGPGTRLTVT.

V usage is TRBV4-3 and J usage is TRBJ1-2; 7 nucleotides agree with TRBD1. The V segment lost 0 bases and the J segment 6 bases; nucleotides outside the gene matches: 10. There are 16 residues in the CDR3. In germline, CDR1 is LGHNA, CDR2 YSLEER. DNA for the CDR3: TGCGCCAGCAGCCAAGACTTAACAGGGGTAGCGGATGGCTACACCTTC. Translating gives CASSQDLTGVADGYTF.

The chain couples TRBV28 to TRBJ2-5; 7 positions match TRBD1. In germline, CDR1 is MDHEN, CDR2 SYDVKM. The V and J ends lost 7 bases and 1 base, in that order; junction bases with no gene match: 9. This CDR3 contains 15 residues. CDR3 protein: CASTSSAGGQETQYF. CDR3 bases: TGTGCCAGCACTTCGTCGGCAGGGGGCCAAGAGACCCAGTACTTC.

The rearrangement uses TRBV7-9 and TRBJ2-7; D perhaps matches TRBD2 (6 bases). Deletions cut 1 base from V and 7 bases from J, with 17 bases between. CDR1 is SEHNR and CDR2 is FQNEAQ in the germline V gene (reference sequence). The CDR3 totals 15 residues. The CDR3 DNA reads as TGTGCCAGCAGCTTAGTGGCTTTAGCGGACTCAGAGCAGTACTTC. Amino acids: CASSLVALADSEQYF.

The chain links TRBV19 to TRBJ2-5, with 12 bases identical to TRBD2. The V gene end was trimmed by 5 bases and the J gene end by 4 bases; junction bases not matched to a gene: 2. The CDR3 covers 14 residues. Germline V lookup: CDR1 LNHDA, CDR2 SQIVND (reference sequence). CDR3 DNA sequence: TGTGCCAGTAGTGAACTAGCGGGAGGAGAGACCCAGTACTTC. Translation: CASSELAGGETQYF.